This T cell receptor beta chain comes out of a study of TIL therapy for anti-PD-1-resistant metastatic lung cancer. Study summary: Patients then received nivolumab; progressors got lymphodepletion, TIL and IL-2. Most patients had lung adenocarcinoma.

Points on this clone: What it recognizes is unknown.

Study-level results: TIL clonotype persistence in blood showed no apparent association with response.

This was the immunoSEQ v3 assay. Survey-level samples got approximately 2 million read pairs; deep-level samples got 5-6 million. Data came from immunoSEQ multiplex PCR; TCRdb stores just in-frame clones and leaves some out. This sample has about 32,000 clones; just under 75% occur once, and the top ten carry about 3%. As for time point: pre-treatment sample, taken before nivolumab and TIL therapy. V lost 2 bases and J lost 4, with 10 bases in between. The germline V gene encodes CDR1 SNHLY and CDR2 FYNNEI. CDR3 length: 14 amino acids. The receptor was isolated from a woman aged 30 to 85 with non-small cell lung cancer. Source: blood, taken at baseline. This chain uses TRBV2 with TRBJ2-3, with unresolved D. CDR3 sequence (DNA): TGTGCCAGCAGTGAATTCGGCGATGCAGATACGCAGTATTTT. Translated: CASSEFGDADTQYF.